The 14 T cell receptor beta chains given below trace back to one sample, sequenced in a study of spatial heterogeneity in lung cancer. TCRdb reanalysed the 5' RACE reads using MiXCR and keeps one entry per CDR3 protein. The table shows 70,000 to 90,000 distinct CDR3 sequences, with 10% to 15% occurring only once. Time point: sample taken at primary tumor resection. Tumor, nontumor lung or frozen PBMC supplied whole RNA, sequenced without sorting. This sample comprised PBMCs, obtained at surgery. The source of these receptors is a male donor with early-stage non-small cell lung cancer.

This chain uses TRBV10-3 with TRBJ1-1, with D possibly being TRBD1 (6 bases). The V end lost 7 bases, the J end lost 1 base, and 13 bases lay between the germline ends. Germline loops: CDR1 ENHRY, CDR2 SYGVKD. The CDR3 has 14 residues. DNA of the CDR3: TGTGCCATCACCCTAGGGGGAACGAACACTGAAGCTTTCTTT. Translated, it gives CAITLGGTNTEAFF.

This clonotype appeared a few times. This sequence joins TRBV5-1 and TRBJ2-1; D possibly corresponds to TRBD2 (5 bases). This CDR3 comprises 14 residues. V gave up 3 bases and J gave up 10 bases, with 17 bases separating them. CDR1 is SGHRS, CDR2 YFSETQ, per germline. CDR3 DNA sequence: TGCGCCAGCAGCTACGGACTTTCCTCCTGGGAGCAGTTCTTC. Protein sequence: CASSYGLSSWEQFF.

This clonotype has only a few counts. The genes are TRBV28 and TRBJ2-1, with unresolved D. There are 16 residues in the CDR3. Germline-derived CDR1 and CDR2 are MDHEN and SYDVKM. Trimming removed 3 bases from V and 0 bases from J, with 12 bases in between. The CDR3 bases are TGTGCCAGCAGTTTTAGACTCCTGAGCTCCTACAATGAGCAGTTCTTC. Residues: CASSFRLLSSYNEQFF.

This clonotype was observed many times. This chain links TRBV18 with TRBJ1-2, with D perhaps TRBD1 (5 bases). The CDR3 covers 14 residues. V was clipped by 3 bases and J by 3 bases, with 11 bases between them. CDR1 and CDR2 from the germline V gene are KGHSH and LQKENI. The CDR3 region is CASSPPVGDYGYTF. The DNA of the CDR3 is TGTGCCAGCTCACCCCCTGTGGGGGACTATGGCTACACCTTC.

The chain carries TRBV18 and TRBJ2-7, with 7 bases aligning to TRBD1. CDR1 is KGHSH, CDR2 LQKENI, per germline. J was trimmed by 5 bases and V by 2 bases; bases with no gene match: 6. The CDR3 is made up of 14 amino acids. CDR3 sequence (DNA): TGTGCCAGCTCACCAACAGGGGTAAGCGACGAGCAGTACTTC. Translation: CASSPTGVSDEQYF.

The gene calls are TRBV7-9 and TRBJ1-1; weak D call: TRBD1 (5 bases). CDR3 length equals 14 residues. CDR1 SEHNR and CDR2 FQNEAQ come from the germline V gene (reference sequence). The V end lost 3 bases, the J end lost 1 base, and 9 bases lay between the germline ends. The CDR3 DNA reads as TGTGCCAGCAGCTTTCCCAGGGCGAACACTGAAGCTTTCTTT. Translating gives CASSFPRANTEAFF.

The chain uses TRBV19 and TRBJ1-1; D remains unclear. In germline, CDR1 is LNHDA, CDR2 SQIVND (reference sequence). This CDR3 spans 13 amino acids. V was pared by 6 bases and J by 3 bases, with 11 bases between. Here the CDR3 reads CASSPVPYTEAFF. For the CDR3, the DNA is TGTGCCAGTAGCCCAGTCCCCTACACTGAAGCTTTCTTT.

This clonotype was counted at least ten times. The chain has TRBV7-8 and TRBJ2-3; 9 positions agree with TRBD1. The CDR3 runs 15 residues. Per the germline V gene, CDR1 is SGHVS and CDR2 is FQNEAQ. Losses at the gene ends were 6 bases for V and 2 bases for J; bases not matched to a gene: 6. Here the CDR3 DNA reads TGTGCCAGCAGTTGGACAGGGGATAACACAGATACGCAGTATTTT. As protein: CASSWTGDNTDTQYF.

The J gene is TRBJ1-2, the V gene TRBV20-1, with 7 bases aligning to TRBD1. With 2 bases clipped from V and 0 bases from J, the junction kept 6 bases outside the gene matches. Per the germline V gene, CDR1 is DFQATT and CDR2 is SNEGSKA (reference sequence). The CDR3 is made up of 15 amino acids. The CDR3 protein is CSARPRQGTNYGYTF. In DNA form, the CDR3 reads TGCAGTGCTAGACCTCGACAGGGAACTAACTATGGCTACACCTTC.

This clonotype has a count of ten or more. This chain uses TRBV28 with TRBJ1-5, with 9 nucleotides matching TRBD1. V lost 5 bases to trimming and J lost 6 bases; unmatched junction nucleotides: 14. CDR1 is MDHEN, CDR2 SYDVKM, per germline. This CDR3 contains 17 residues. The CDR3 region is CASSPSTGTGTRQPQHF. As DNA, the CDR3 is TGTGCCAGCAGTCCCTCGACCGGGACAGGGACTCGTCAGCCCCAGCATTTT.

This clonotype was picked up a small number of times. V gene TRBV27 combines with J gene TRBJ1-2; 7 bases map to TRBD1. The length of the CDR3 is 14 residues. V was clipped by 3 bases and J by 8 bases; unmatched bases: 9. Looked up from germline, CDR1 is MNHEY and CDR2 is SMNVEV (reference sequence). This CDR3 reads CASSFQGGADGYTF. The CDR3 region has the DNA TGTGCCAGCAGTTTTCAAGGGGGCGCGGACGGCTACACCTTC.

Ten or more counts support this clonotype. J is TRBJ2-7 and V is TRBV7-9; 8 bases are shared with TRBD2. With 5 bases clipped from V and 7 bases from J, the junction kept 10 bases outside the gene matches. CDR3 length: 14 residues. Germline V CDR1 and CDR2: SEHNR, FQNEAQ (reference sequence). This chain's CDR3 is CASSAGTSLREQYF. The CDR3 bases are TGTGCCAGCAGCGCCGGGACTAGTCTGAGGGAGCAGTACTTC.

The CDR3 DNA follows: TGTGCCAGCAGCCAGGATACTTGGGAGCCCCAGCATTTT. As protein: CASSQDTWEPQHF. V gene TRBV7-9 combines with J gene TRBJ1-5, with D unresolved. The germline CDR1 and CDR2 sequences are SEHNR and FQNEAQ (reference sequence). Trimming removed 5 bases at V and 8 bases at J, with 13 bases between. The CDR3 is 13 residues long.

This clonotype was detected many times. This rearrangement joins TRBV5-5 to TRBJ2-5; D is unclear. The V end lost 1 base, the J end lost 5 bases, and 6 bases lay between the germline ends. CDR3 size: 12 residues. Germline V lookup: CDR1 SGHKS, CDR2 YYEKEE (reference sequence). The CDR3 is CASSLLFETQYF. Written as DNA, the CDR3 is TGTGCCAGCAGCTTGCTCTTTGAGACCCAGTACTTC.